A selection of T cell receptor beta chains follows, all from one sample in a study of sequential checkpoint blockade in melanoma. Libraries were prepared by immunoSEQ multiplex PCR; TCRdb keeps only in-frame clonotypes and omits some of them. Here the sample spans about 17,000 clones, around 74% being singletons. The source was CD8+ T cells sorted from blood (inferred from file names), collected from a patient given nivolumab and ipilimumab in sequence. These receptors were obtained from a human donor with melanoma. The CDR3 runs from the conserved cysteine through the conserved F or W.

length: 12; V: TRBV25-1; J: TRBJ1-1; CDR3: CASRGGTGEAFF
length: 16; V: TRBV6-4; J: TRBJ2-1; CDR3: CASSDSAGSAYNEQFF
length: 13; V: TRBV12-5; J: TRBJ1-2; CDR3: CASGVGTAYGYTF
length: 15; V: TRBV6-4; J: TRBJ2-3; CDR3: CASAGLAGGTDTQYF
length: 12; V: TRBV11-2; J: TRBJ2-7; CDR3: CASSWPGGEQYF
length: 12; V: TRBV14; J: TRBJ1-1; CDR3: CASSQDRREAFF
length: 16; V: TRBV30; J: TRBJ2-1; CDR3: CAWSPGTSSSYNEQFF
length: 12; V: TRBV12-5; J: TRBJ1-6; CDR3: CASGQGYSPLHF
length: 14; V: TRBV29-1; J: TRBJ1-2; CDR3: CSVDAGGANYGYTF
length: 15; V: TRBV6-5; J: TRBJ2-3; CDR3: CASRPLAGGSDTQYF
length: 15; V: TRBV9; J: TRBJ2-2; CDR3: CASSEGQLNTGELFF
length: 21; V: TRBV7-8; J: TRBJ2-1; CDR3: CASSGVNPGLAGQSSYNEQFF
length: 13; V: TRBV4-3; J: TRBJ2-3; CDR3: CASSQGRTDTQYF
length: 17; V: TRBV6-4; J: TRBJ1-1; CDR3: CASSASPGGQGPTEAFF
length: 16; V: TRBV4-1; J: TRBJ2-7; CDR3: CASSHVPGQGAYEQYF